These 21 T cell receptor beta chains were all obtained from the same sample, sequenced in a study of T-cell reconstitution after alpha-beta-depleted transplantation in children. As it was prepared, the TCRbeta library received unique molecular identifiers. One entry per CDR3 protein results from TCRdb running MiXCR on the PCR reads. The data show about 90,000 distinct CDR3 sequences, around 15% seen once. The sample in question was PBMCs, mostly from graft donor cells, obtained 180 days after TCRalphabeta/CD19-depleted stem cell transplant. These receptors were obtained from a male patient between 2 and 10 years old who had a stem cell transplant for acute lymphoblastic leukemia, so the T cells may come from the graft donor.

This sequence joins TRBV20-1 and TRBJ1-5, with a tentative D call TRBD1 (6 bases). V lost 2 bases and J 2 bases, leaving 10 bases between the germline ends. The CDR3 loop spans 14 amino acids. The germline V gene encodes CDR1 DFQATT and CDR2 SNEGSKA (reference sequence). CDR3 amino acids: CSARRGGGNQPQHF. CDR3 bases: TGCAGTGCTAGAAGGGGGGGTGGCAATCAGCCCCAGCATTTT.

The rearrangement joins TRBV4-1 to TRBJ2-1; D possibly corresponds to TRBD1 (5 bases). V lost 2 bases and J 0 bases, leaving 8 bases between the germline ends. This CDR3 is built from 15 residues. Germline assignment: CDR1 MGHRA and CDR2 YSYEKL. CDR3: CASSQRGASYNEQFF. DNA of the CDR3: TGCGCCAGCAGCCAAAGGGGTGCCTCCTACAATGAGCAGTTCTTC.

This clonotype was recorded at least ten times. V usage is TRBV12-3 or TRBV12-4 and J usage is TRBJ1-2; 8 nucleotides match TRBD1. This CDR3 comprises 14 residues. With 6 bases clipped from V and 5 bases from J, the junction kept 8 bases outside the gene matches. This CDR3 reads CASSLTGDRYGYTF. The CDR3 DNA reads TGTGCCAGCAGCTTGACAGGGGACCGATATGGCTACACCTTC.

This clonotype was seen a handful of times. This chain uses TRBV7-9 with TRBJ1-1, with 8 bases matching TRBD1. The CDR3 loop spans 15 amino acids. Germline loops: CDR1 SEHNR, CDR2 FQNEAQ (reference sequence). V shed 6 bases, J shed 0 bases, and the junction held 6 bases outside the gene matches. CDR3 region: CASRAQTGVNTEAFF. CDR3 DNA: TGTGCCAGCAGAGCCCAGACAGGGGTGAACACTGAAGCTTTCTTT.

This clonotype has a handful of counts. The rearrangement joins TRBV10-2 to TRBJ2-3; 8 bases align to TRBD2. This CDR3 is built from 13 residues. V dropped 6 bases and J dropped 14; count of bases not matched to a gene: 13. The V gene's germline CDR1 is WSHSY and CDR2 SAAADI. The CDR3: CASSETGTSPRYF. The CDR3 coding sequence is TGCGCCAGCAGCGAAACTGGGACTAGTCCCCGGTATTTT.

V is TRBV7-9 and J is TRBJ1-6; 8 bases fit TRBD1. CDR1 SEHNR and CDR2 FQNEAQ come from the germline V gene (reference sequence). CDR3 length: 15 amino acids. V gave up 5 bases and J gave up 4 bases; unmatched junction bases: 4. For the CDR3, the DNA is TGTGCCAGCAGCGCCACAGGGGGTTATAATTCACCCCTCCACTTT. Protein product: CASSATGGYNSPLHF.

To note about this clonotype: The germline gene is not matched at one end of the junction; a read error may be the cause. The chain links TRBV7-9 to TRBJ2-7; 8 positions agree with TRBD1. From germline, CDR1 is SEHNR and CDR2 FQNEAQ (reference sequence). This CDR3 region has 15 residues. The CDR3 protein is CASSPGQGIAYEQHF. CDR3 sequence (DNA): TGTGCCAGCAGCCCCGGACAGGGTATCGCCTACGAGCAGCACTTC.

The V call is TRBV5-5, the J call TRBJ2-5; either TRBD1 or TRBD2 may supply D (5 bases each). This CDR3 contains 16 residues. The V gene lost 2 bases and the J gene lost 5 bases, with 19 bases spanning the gap. The germline CDR1 and CDR2 sequences are SGHKS and YYEKEE (reference sequence). The CDR3 sequence is CASSFGSGSPRETQYF. As DNA, the CDR3 is TGTGCCAGCAGCTTTGGGTCAGGGAGCCCCCGGGAGACCCAGTACTTC.

V usage is TRBV5-1 and J usage is TRBJ2-7; the D is unclear. V shed 7 bases and J shed 3 bases, with 17 bases lying between them. CDR3 size: 14 residues. Germline V gives CDR1 SGHRS, CDR2 YFSETQ. The CDR3 spells CASFREVDLYEQYF. The CDR3 region has the DNA TGCGCCAGCTTTCGAGAAGTTGATCTCTACGAGCAGTACTTC.

The chain links TRBV18 to TRBJ2-1; D perhaps matches TRBD2 (6 bases). V lost 6 bases and J 5 bases, leaving 17 bases between the germline ends. The CDR3 consists of 15 residues. Germline V gene lookup returns CDR1 KGHSH and CDR2 LQKENI. Here the CDR3 DNA reads TGTGCCAGCTCCTCGGGTAGCGGCATACACAATGAGCAGTTCTTC. This translates into CASSSGSGIHNEQFF.

This clonotype has a handful of counts. CDR3 in amino acids: CARILADQETQYF. The CDR3, as DNA: TGTGCCAGAATCCTAGCAGACCAAGAGACCCAGTACTTC. This chain links TRBV19 with TRBJ2-5; D possibly corresponds to TRBD2 (5 bases). Germline CDR1 is LNHDA and CDR2 is SQIVND (reference sequence). V lost 9 bases, J lost 0 bases, and 11 bases lay in between. The CDR3 runs to 13 residues.

This clonotype was recorded at least ten times. The gene calls are TRBV6-1 and TRBJ2-3; TRBD2 matches 12 bases. The germline V gene encodes CDR1 MNHNS and CDR2 SASEGT. The CDR3 has 14 residues. V lost 11 bases and J lost 3; bases outside the gene matches: 6. The CDR3 loop reads CAGTTSGGTDTQYF. DNA for the CDR3: TGTGCCGGTACGACTAGCGGGGGAACAGATACGCAGTATTTT.

This clonotype has more than one count but fewer than ten. The chain links TRBV20-1 to TRBJ1-3; D gene uncertain. V lost 6 bases and J 0 bases, leaving 9 bases between the germline ends. The CDR3 covers 13 residues. Germline V lookup: CDR1 DFQATT, CDR2 SNEGSKA (reference sequence). CDR3 residues: CSATTHSGNTIYF. Written as DNA, the CDR3 is TGCAGTGCAACGACACACTCTGGAAACACCATATATTTT.

The V call is TRBV12-3 or TRBV12-4, the J call TRBJ2-1, with D perhaps given as TRBD1 or TRBD2 (5 bases each). Trimming shortened V by 6 bases and J by 4 bases, and 22 bases separated the two germline ends. The CDR3 contains 17 residues. CDR3 in amino acids: CASSPGFGWGPYNEQFF. The CDR3 coding sequence is TGTGCCAGCAGCCCCGGGTTTGGGTGGGGACCTTACAATGAGCAGTTCTTC.

The chain is built from TRBV30 and TRBJ2-2, with D perhaps being TRBD1 or TRBD2 (6 bases each). V was trimmed by 1 base and J by 8 bases, leaving 14 bases between them. The CDR3 consists of 14 residues. CDR1 is GTSNPN and CDR2 is SVGIG in the germline V gene (reference sequence). In DNA form, the CDR3 reads TGTGCCTGGAGTGCCTTAGGGGGGCCGGGGGAGCTGTTTTTT. Its translation is CAWSALGGPGELFF.

The sample holds a few counts of this clonotype. V usage is TRBV12-3 or TRBV12-4 and J usage is TRBJ1-2; D not resolved. V dropped 0 bases and J dropped 3 bases, with 11 bases sitting between them. This CDR3 region has 15 residues. CDR3 sequence reads: CASSLAPGSDYGYTF. CDR3 DNA: TGTGCCAGCAGTTTAGCACCGGGGTCTGACTATGGCTACACCTTC.

This clonotype was observed a handful of times. The chain employs TRBV5-1 and TRBJ1-3; the D gene is possibly TRBD1 (5 bases). V gave up 2 bases and J gave up 4 bases, with 13 bases separating them. Looked up from germline, CDR1 is SGHRS and CDR2 is YFSETQ. This CDR3 region has 15 residues. The CDR3 DNA reads as TGCGCCAGCAGCTTTTCCAGCGGGGCGGGAAACACCATATATTTT. Translating it yields CASSFSSGAGNTIYF.

Relative to its sample, this clonotype is medium-sized. The chain employs TRBV7-9 and TRBJ2-7; maybe TRBD1 (5 bases). This CDR3 is 14 amino acids long. CDR1 is SEHNR, CDR2 FQNEAQ, per germline (reference sequence). The V end was cut by 5 bases, the J end by 12 bases, with 23 bases between. The CDR3 spells CASSPQRQYPTRYF. CDR3 sequence (DNA): TGTGCCAGCAGCCCCCAAAGACAGTACCCTACTCGGTACTTC.

V gene TRBV6-1 combines with J gene TRBJ2-7, with TRBD1 as a possible D gene (6 bases). V gave up 4 bases and J gave up 5 bases, with 18 bases separating them. This CDR3 is 15 amino acids long. The germline CDR1 and CDR2 sequences are MNHNS and SASEGT. The CDR3 loop reads CASSARYRARDEQYF. The CDR3 DNA sequence: TGTGCCAGCAGTGCACGTTACAGGGCTAGAGACGAGCAGTACTTC.

This clonotype was counted between two and nine times. The rearrangement joins TRBV11-1 to TRBJ1-1, with D possibly matching TRBD1 (5 bases). This CDR3 has 14 residues. Looked up from germline, CDR1 is SGHAT and CDR2 is FQDESV (reference sequence). V lost 5 bases and J 5 bases, leaving 15 bases between the germline ends. CDR3 in DNA: TGTGCCAGCAGCCCATGGCTGGGGGGAACTGAAGCTTTCTTT. Protein product: CASSPWLGGTEAFF.

The chain uses TRBV6-5 and TRBJ2-7, with D possibly TRBD1 on 6 matching bases. This CDR3 contains 15 residues. Germline lookup yields CDR1 MNHEY and CDR2 SVGAGI. Trimming took 1 base from V and 3 from J, leaving 13 bases between them. In DNA, the CDR3 is TGTGCCAGCAGTTACTTCGAGACAGGCGGCTACGAGCAGTACTTC. Amino acid sequence: CASSYFETGGYEQYF.